Below, 18 T cell receptor beta chains from the same sample are listed, as sequenced in a study of blood T cell repertoires in COVID-19. Here immunoSEQ multiplex PCR was the method, and the copy in TCRdb shows in-frame clones only, minus some. Of 30,000 to 40,000 clones in the sample, roughly 85% are singletons; the top ten hold around 5%. The specimen sequenced was peripheral blood. Receptors originate from a woman older than 75 with active or convalescent COVID-19.

The rearrangement links TRBV2 to TRBJ1-3, with 10 bases identical to TRBD1. V trimming: 6 bases; J trimming: 8 bases; junction bases outside the gene matches: 4. Germline V CDR1 and CDR2: SNHLY, FYNNEI. There are 13 residues in the CDR3. The CDR3 spells CASRPDRGDTIYF. CDR3 coding DNA: TGTGCCAGCAGGCCGGACAGGGGGGACACCATATATTTT.

The V gene is TRBV11-2, the J gene TRBJ1-1, with TRBD1 matching 9 bases. The CDR3 consists of 14 residues. Germline CDR1 reads SGHAT; CDR2 reads FQNNGV. The ends lost 8 bases at V and 11 bases at J; junction bases unmatched: 15. The chain's CDR3 is CASGTGGGGHSAFF. The DNA for the CDR3 is TGTGCCAGCGGCACAGGGGGCGGAGGGCATTCGGCTTTCTTT.

The chain couples TRBV7-6 to TRBJ1-1; D is uncertain. The CDR3 length is 13 residues. The germline CDR1 and CDR2 sequences are SGHVS and FNYEAQ. V was shortened by 5 bases and J by 8 bases, with 15 bases between the two germline ends. CDR3 residues: CASSPREELEAFF. CDR3 nucleotides: TGTGCCAGCAGCCCTCGGGAGGAGCTAGAAGCTTTCTTT. The complete variable domain, with remaining parts taken from reference TRBV7-6 and TRBJ1-1, reads GAGVSQSPRYKVTKRGQDVALRCDPISGHVSLYWYRQALGQGPEFLTYFNYEAQQDKSGLPNDRFSAERPEGSISTLTIQRTEQRDSAMYRCASSPREELEAFFGQGTRLTVV.

This clone was picked up a small number of times. The chain's CDR3 is CASGAEGTGSSSPLHF. The CDR3 DNA sequence: TGTGCCAGCGGGGCCGAAGGGACCGGGAGTTCTTCACCCCTCCACTTT. The genes are TRBV27 and TRBJ1-6; perhaps TRBD1 as D (5 bases). V was cut by 8 bases and J by 9 bases, with 23 bases left in between. In germline, CDR1 is MNHEY, CDR2 SMNVEV (reference sequence). The length of the CDR3 is 16 residues.

V usage is TRBV6-5 and J usage is TRBJ2-7, with TRBD1 identical over 9 bases. The CDR3 totals 15 residues. V lost 0 bases, J lost 4 bases, and 4 bases stayed unmatched. The germline V gene has CDR1 MNHEY and CDR2 SVGAGI. Here the CDR3 reads CASSYSHRGPYEQYF. The CDR3 DNA reads as TGTGCCAGCAGTTACTCACACAGGGGGCCGTACGAGCAGTACTTC.

This chain joins TRBV7-3 and TRBJ2-3, with 11 bases fitting TRBD2. CDR1 and CDR2 (germline): SGHTA, FQGTGA. The CDR3 spans 14 residues. After removal of 6 bases from V and 6 bases from J, the junction contained 5 bases not matched to a gene. The CDR3 protein is CASRPGLAADTQYF. CDR3 DNA: TGTGCCAGCAGGCCGGGACTAGCGGCCGATACGCAGTATTTT.

V and J are TRBV5-3 and TRBJ1-1; TRBD1 agrees at 7 bases. TRBV5-3 has ORF status, its function being uncertain. Losses at the gene ends were 8 bases for V and 5 bases for J; bases not matched to a gene: 12. This CDR3 is 14 amino acids long. CDR3 bases: TGTGCCAGTGATGGGGGGCAGGGGGAAACTGAAGCTTTCTTT. Translating gives CASDGGQGETEAFF.

The chain uses TRBV6-6 and TRBJ2-1; 10 bases match TRBD2. The CDR3 extends over 13 amino acids. Germline V gene sequence: CDR1 MNHNY, CDR2 SVGAGI (reference sequence). V gave up 6 bases and J gave up 9 bases; unmatched junction bases: 5. CDR3 nucleotides: TGTGCCAGCAGGCTAGCGGGGGCGAGTGAGCAGTTCTTC. Translating gives CASRLAGASEQFF.

J is TRBJ2-7 and V is TRBV18; TRBD2 is a possible D gene (6 bases). The ends were cut back, 1 base at V and 4 bases at J, with 8 bases in the middle. The CDR3 loop spans 13 amino acids. The germline V gene encodes CDR1 KGHSH and CDR2 LQKENI. The CDR3 region has the DNA TGTGCCAGCTCACCACAGGAGGGTTACGAGCAGTACTTC. Encoded protein: CASSPQEGYEQYF.

This clone is a singleton in its sample. The chain has TRBV5-8 and TRBJ1-1; D is uncertain. V was clipped by 2 bases and J by 5 bases, with 13 bases between them. CDR3 length: 14 amino acids. Germline CDR1 SGHTS, CDR2 YDEGEE. The CDR3 DNA reads TGTGCCAGCAGCTTAACCAGCGGCGGGACTGAAGCTTTCTTT. Residues: CASSLTSGGTEAFF.

This clone was seen a few times. V gene TRBV9 combines with J gene TRBJ1-3; D gene uncertain. The germline gives CDR1 SGDLS, CDR2 YYNGEE. The germline V and J ends were trimmed by 6 bases and 4 bases, with 11 bases remaining between them. The CDR3 is 13 residues long. DNA of the CDR3: TGTGCCAGCAAGCCGGGTACAGGAAACACCATATATTTT. It encodes CASKPGTGNTIYF.

V is TRBV15 and J is TRBJ1-5; D gene uncertain. V lost 3 bases, J lost 5 bases, and 8 bases lay in between. The CDR3 is 13 residues long. Germline V gene data show CDR1 as LNHNV and CDR2 as YYDKDF (reference sequence). The CDR3 DNA is TGTGCCACCAGCAGTAACAGTGATCAGCCCCAGCATTTT. It translates to CATSSNSDQPQHF.

The chain has TRBV28 and TRBJ2-5; 14 bases match TRBD2. CDR1 MDHEN and CDR2 SYDVKM come from the germline V gene. The CDR3 length is 19 residues. V gave up 7 bases and J gave up 4 bases; unmatched junction bases: 17. The DNA for the CDR3 is TGTGCCAGCAAAGGCTCCGAGACTAGCGGGAGGGAGTCCCTAGAGACCCAGTACTTC. Its translation: CASKGSETSGRESLETQYF.

V and J are TRBV2 and TRBJ1-5; 8 bases fit TRBD1. This CDR3 is 15 amino acids long. V trimming: 6 bases; J trimming: 1 base; junction bases outside the gene matches: 5. Germline CDR1 is SNHLY and CDR2 is FYNNEI. The CDR3 is CASRPGQVSNQPQHF. CDR3 bases: TGTGCCAGCAGGCCGGGACAGGTGAGCAATCAGCCCCAGCATTTT. The whole variable domain, remainder taken from reference TRBV2 and TRBJ1-5, is EPEVTQTPSHQVTQMGQEVILRCVPISNHLYFYWYRQILGQKVEFLVSFYNNEISEKSEIFDDQFSVERPDGSNFTLKIRSTKLEDSAMYFCASRPGQVSNQPQHFGDGTRLSIL.

The chain uses TRBV24-1 and TRBJ2-1, with 10 bases aligning to TRBD1. This CDR3 is built from 16 residues. V lost 4 bases and J lost 4; bases outside the gene matches: 6. Looked up from germline, CDR1 is KGHDR and CDR2 is SFDVKD. CDR3 nucleotide sequence: TGTGCCACCAGTGACCCCGGGACAGGGGTTTACAATGAGCAGTTCTTC. Protein sequence: CATSDPGTGVYNEQFF.

Comments on this clone: One end of the junction is discordant with germline, which a read error may explain. This chain uses TRBV5-1 with TRBJ1-4; 9 bases are a match to TRBD1. The CDR3 extends over 14 amino acids. Germline V CDR1 and CDR2: SGHRS, YFSETQ. The CDR3 sequence is CASSLQGAKEKLFF. CDR3 DNA sequence: TGCGCCAGCAGCCTACAGGGGGCTAAAGAAAAACTGTTTTTT.

The chain combines TRBV6-6 with TRBJ2-5; 8 bases fit TRBD1. This CDR3 comprises 12 residues. After removal of 7 bases from V and 7 bases from J, the junction contained 5 bases not matched to a gene. The germline V gene encodes CDR1 MNHNY and CDR2 SVGAGI (reference sequence). The CDR3 bases are TGTGCCAGCACCGGACAGGGTCTGACCCAGTACTTC. This gives the protein CASTGQGLTQYF.

The chain has TRBV24-1 and TRBJ2-2; a weak D match, TRBD1 (6 bases). The CDR3 length is 14 residues. Trimming removed 4 bases from V and 3 bases from J, with 8 bases in between. CDR1 is KGHDR and CDR2 is SFDVKD in the germline V gene. CDR3: CATSETGYTGELFF. For the CDR3, the DNA is TGTGCCACCAGTGAAACAGGGTACACCGGGGAGCTGTTTTTT.